These T cell receptor beta chains were read from a single sample in a study of cytomegalovirus exposure and HLA in healthy donors. Assay used: immunoSEQ multiplex PCR; TCRdb lists only in-frame clones, some missing. Reported are about 54,000 clones; the ten largest clones contain approximately 6.5%. What was sequenced was PBMCs. These receptors were collected from a woman between 40 and 50 years old in good health and CMV-seronegative. Each CDR3 is given without its conserved first and last residue.

v_gene,j_gene,CDR3aa
TRBV6-4,TRBJ2-3,ASSLASGVTDTQY
TRBV4-2,TRBJ2-3,ASSPTSGGQGVTDTQY
TRBV7-3,TRBJ2-3,ASSSSPRLTATDTQY
TRBV5-1,TRBJ1-4,ASSFGQYNEKLF
TRBV19,TRBJ1-1,ASSMAVNTEAF
TRBV28,TRBJ1-6,ASWKPGQGNSPLH
TRBV13,TRBJ1-1,ASSRDGVYTEAF
TRBV5-1,TRBJ2-1,ASSLDRQGANNEQF
TRBV7-9,TRBJ2-5,ASSFPGTSGGGETQY
TRBV5-1,TRBJ2-7,ASSLGPSGEQY
TRBV5-1,TRBJ2-3,ASSSISGSSTDTQY
TRBV7-6,TRBJ1-2,ASSHPGGAMGGYT
TRBV9,TRBJ2-3,ASSVSTDTQY
TRBV5-1,TRBJ2-7,ASSLNPTGDYEQY
TRBV6-6,TRBJ2-1,ASRTEAGGGYNEQF
TRBV28,TRBJ1-3,ASSSGYSGNTIY
TRBV5-1,TRBJ2-7,ASSLAPGTVAYEQY
TRBV9,TRBJ2-1,ASSEGSGSYNEQF
TRBV7-2,TRBJ1-1,ASSFGTGIWGAF
TRBV7-2,TRBJ1-1,ASISGTEAF
TRBV28,TRBJ2-1,ASSLETVLGGLDLGNEQF
TRBV6-5,TRBJ1-2,ANQAGTGDYGYT
TRBV6-5,TRBJ2-7,ASSPRDRVDEQY
TRBV4-3,TRBJ2-1,ASSQDSASGQYNEQF
TRBV25-1,TRBJ1-6,ASSGSRDSNSPLH
TRBV6-5,TRBJ2-7,ASTRQGHAYEQY
TRBV5-6,TRBJ2-3,ASSLGPPGNTDTQY
TRBV9,TRBJ2-1,ASSVESGRNEQF
TRBV6-6,TRBJ2-1,ASSTGGKEQF
TRBV5-1,TRBJ1-6,ASSLSRQGNPPLH
TRBV4-2,TRBJ2-6,ASSQGRDNSGANVLT
TRBV11-2,TRBJ1-2,ASRPGQGRYGYT
TRBV27,TRBJ1-6,ASSWGQGAYNSPLH
TRBV7-2,TRBJ2-7,ASSLGGVNEQY
TRBV18,TRBJ1-1,ASSPGGVTEAF
TRBV29-1,TRBJ2-2,SVEDRGAGELF